This note documents a single T cell receptor (beta chain) sequence. Its antigen remains unidentified. These data originate in a study of cytomegalovirus exposure and HLA in healthy donors. Study findings and constraints: Later work found that TCR association rates differed between HLA loci; DRB1 had the most and HLA-C the fewest. There were a few CMV-associated chains whose specificity for CMV antigens was confirmed in vitro.

This PCR relied on a set of 60 Vbeta primers and 13 Jbeta primers. TCRdb keeps only in-frame clones here, not all; method: immunoSEQ multiplex PCR. This sample has approximately 200,000 clones, with just over 75% found just once. V lost 8 bases and J 8 bases, leaving 16 bases between the germline ends. Germline CDR1 reads MNHNS; CDR2 reads SASEGT. This CDR3 spans 14 amino acids. The sequence derives from a man aged 30 to 39 in good health and CMV-seronegative. The chain links TRBV6-1 to TRBJ1-6; D perhaps matches TRBD1 (6 bases). Sequencing used PBMCs. CDR3 in DNA: TGTGCCAGCGGCGGACAGCGTGTGGATTCACCCCTCCACTTT. As protein: CASGGQRVDSPLHF.